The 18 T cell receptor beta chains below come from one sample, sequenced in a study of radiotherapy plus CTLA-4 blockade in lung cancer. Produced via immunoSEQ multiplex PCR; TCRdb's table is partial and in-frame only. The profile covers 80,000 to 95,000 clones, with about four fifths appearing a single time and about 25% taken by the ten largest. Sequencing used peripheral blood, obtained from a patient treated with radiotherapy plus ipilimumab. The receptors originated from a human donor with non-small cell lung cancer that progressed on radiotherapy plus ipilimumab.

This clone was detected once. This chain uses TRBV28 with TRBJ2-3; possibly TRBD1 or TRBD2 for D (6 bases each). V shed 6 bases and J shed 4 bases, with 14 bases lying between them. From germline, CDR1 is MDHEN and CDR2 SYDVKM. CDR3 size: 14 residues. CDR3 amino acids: CASRKGGGPDTQYF. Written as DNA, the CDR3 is TGTGCCAGCAGAAAAGGAGGGGGGCCAGATACGCAGTATTTT.

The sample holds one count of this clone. The CDR3 nucleotides read TGTGCCAGTAGTACACCAGGGTTAGGGGGTAATCAGCCCCAGCATTTT. Its protein is CASSTPGLGGNQPQHF. J is TRBJ1-5 and V is TRBV19; tentatively, D is TRBD1 (6 bases). Between the trimmed V and J ends, which lost 4 bases and 4 bases, there was a span of 17 bases. The germline gives CDR1 LNHDA, CDR2 SQIVND (reference sequence). The CDR3 covers 16 residues. The full variable domain, in which reference TRBV19 and TRBJ1-5 provide the parts outside the CDR3, is DGGITQSPKYLFRKEGQNVTLSCEQNLNHDAMYWYRQDPGQGLRLIYYSQIVNDFQKGDIAEGYSVSREKKESFPLTVTSAQKNPTAFYLCASSTPGLGGNQPQHFGDGTRLSIL.

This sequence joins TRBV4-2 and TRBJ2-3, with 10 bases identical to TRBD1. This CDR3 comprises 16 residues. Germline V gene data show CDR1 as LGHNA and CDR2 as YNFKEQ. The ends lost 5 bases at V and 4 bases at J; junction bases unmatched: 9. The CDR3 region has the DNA TGTGCCAGCAGCGACCCGGACAGGGGGAACGCAGATACGCAGTATTTT. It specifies CASSDPDRGNADTQYF.

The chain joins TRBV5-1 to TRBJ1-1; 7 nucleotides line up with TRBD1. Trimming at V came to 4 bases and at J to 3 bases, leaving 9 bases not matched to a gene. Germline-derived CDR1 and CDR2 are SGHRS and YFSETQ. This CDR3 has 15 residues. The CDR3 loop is CASSTNPGGDTEAFF. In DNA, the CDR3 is TGCGCCAGCAGCACCAACCCAGGGGGAGACACTGAAGCTTTCTTT.

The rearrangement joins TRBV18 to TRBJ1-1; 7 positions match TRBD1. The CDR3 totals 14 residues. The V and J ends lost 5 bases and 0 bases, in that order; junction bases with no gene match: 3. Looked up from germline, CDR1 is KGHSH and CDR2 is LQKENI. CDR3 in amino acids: CASSSTGVNTEAFF. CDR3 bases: TGTGCCAGCTCATCCACAGGGGTGAACACTGAAGCTTTCTTT.

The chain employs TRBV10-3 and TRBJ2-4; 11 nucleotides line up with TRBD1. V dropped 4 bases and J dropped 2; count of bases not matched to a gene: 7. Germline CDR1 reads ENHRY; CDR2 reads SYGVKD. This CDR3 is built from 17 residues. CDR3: CAISVGGQGASKNIQYF. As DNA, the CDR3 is TGTGCCATCAGTGTTGGTGGACAGGGGGCCTCCAAAAACATTCAGTACTTC.

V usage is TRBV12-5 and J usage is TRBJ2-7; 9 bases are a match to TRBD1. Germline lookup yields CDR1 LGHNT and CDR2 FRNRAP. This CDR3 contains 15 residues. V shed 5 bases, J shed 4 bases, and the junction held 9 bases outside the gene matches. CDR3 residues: CASGGKTGGEYEQYF. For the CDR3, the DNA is TGTGCTAGTGGTGGGAAAACAGGGGGCGAATACGAGCAGTACTTC.

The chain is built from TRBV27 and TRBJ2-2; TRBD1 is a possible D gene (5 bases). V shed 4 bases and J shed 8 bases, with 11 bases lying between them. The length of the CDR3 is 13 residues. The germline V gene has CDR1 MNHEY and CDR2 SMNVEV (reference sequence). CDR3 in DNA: TGTGCCAGCAGTTGGACAAATTGGGGGGAGCTGTTTTTT. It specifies CASSWTNWGELFF.

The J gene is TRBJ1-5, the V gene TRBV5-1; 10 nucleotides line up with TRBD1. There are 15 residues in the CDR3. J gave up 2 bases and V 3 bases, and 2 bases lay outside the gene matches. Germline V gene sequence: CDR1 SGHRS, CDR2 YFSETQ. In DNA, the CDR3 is TGCGCCAGCAGCTGGACAGGGGGAGGCAATCAGCCCCAGCATTTT. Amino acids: CASSWTGGGNQPQHF. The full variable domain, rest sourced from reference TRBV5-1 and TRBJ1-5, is KAGVTQTPRYLIKTRGQQVTLSCSPISGHRSVSWYQQTPGQGLQFLFEYFSETQRNKGNFPGRFSGRQFSNSRSEMNVSTLELGDSALYLCASSWTGGGNQPQHFGDGTRLSIL.

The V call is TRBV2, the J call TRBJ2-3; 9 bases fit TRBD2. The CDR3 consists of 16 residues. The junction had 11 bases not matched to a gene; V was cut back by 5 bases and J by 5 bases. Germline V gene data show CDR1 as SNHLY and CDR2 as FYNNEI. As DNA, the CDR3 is TGTGCCAGCAGTTATAGCGGGAGTGCGGTCGGAGATACGCAGTATTTT. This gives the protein CASSYSGSAVGDTQYF.

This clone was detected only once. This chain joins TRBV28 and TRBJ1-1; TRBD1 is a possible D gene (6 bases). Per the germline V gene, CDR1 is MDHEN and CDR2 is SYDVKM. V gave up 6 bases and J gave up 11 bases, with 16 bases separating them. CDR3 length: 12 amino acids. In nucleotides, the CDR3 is TGTGCCAGCAGGGGGGACAAAAAGGAGGCTTTCTTT. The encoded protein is CASRGDKKEAFF.

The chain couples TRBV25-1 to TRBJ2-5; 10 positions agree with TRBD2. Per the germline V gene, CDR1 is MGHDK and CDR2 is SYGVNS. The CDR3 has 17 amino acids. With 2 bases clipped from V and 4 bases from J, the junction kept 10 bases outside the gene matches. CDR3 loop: CASSELSRLAGLETQYF. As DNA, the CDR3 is TGTGCCAGCAGTGAACTCAGCCGACTAGCGGGCTTAGAGACCCAGTACTTC.

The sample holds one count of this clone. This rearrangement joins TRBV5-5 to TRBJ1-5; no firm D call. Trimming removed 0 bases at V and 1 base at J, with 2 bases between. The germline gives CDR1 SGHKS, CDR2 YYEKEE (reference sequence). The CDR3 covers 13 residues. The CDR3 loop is CASSLESNQPQHF. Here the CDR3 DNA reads TGTGCCAGCAGCTTGGAAAGCAATCAGCCCCAGCATTTT.

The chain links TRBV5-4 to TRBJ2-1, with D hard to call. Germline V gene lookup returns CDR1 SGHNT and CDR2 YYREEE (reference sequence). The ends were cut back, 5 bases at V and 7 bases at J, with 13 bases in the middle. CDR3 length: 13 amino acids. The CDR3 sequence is CASSRGPPNEQFF. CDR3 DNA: TGTGCCAGCAGTCGAGGACCGCCTAATGAGCAGTTCTTC. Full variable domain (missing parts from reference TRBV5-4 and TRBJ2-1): ETGVTQSPTHLIKTRGQQVTLRCSSQSGHNTVSWYQQALGQGPQFIFQYYREEENGRGNFPPRFSGLQFPNYSSELNVNALELDDSALYLCASSRGPPNEQFFGPGTRLTVL.

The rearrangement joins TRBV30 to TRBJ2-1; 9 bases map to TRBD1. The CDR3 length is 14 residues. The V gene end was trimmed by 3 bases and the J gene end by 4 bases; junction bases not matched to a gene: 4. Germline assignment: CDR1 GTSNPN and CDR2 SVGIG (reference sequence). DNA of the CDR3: TGTGCCTGGAGCGCCGGGACAGGGTACAATGAGCAGTTCTTC. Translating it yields CAWSAGTGYNEQFF.

CDR3 DNA sequence: TGTGCCAGTAGTATAACGGGGACCGGTGAGCAGTTCTTC. This gives the protein CASSITGTGEQFF. The chain uses TRBV19 and TRBJ2-1; the D call may be TRBD1 or TRBD2 (5 bases each). CDR3 length: 13 residues. The germline gives CDR1 LNHDA, CDR2 SQIVND (reference sequence). Trimming took off 2 bases at V and 9 bases at J, with 11 bases between the two ends.

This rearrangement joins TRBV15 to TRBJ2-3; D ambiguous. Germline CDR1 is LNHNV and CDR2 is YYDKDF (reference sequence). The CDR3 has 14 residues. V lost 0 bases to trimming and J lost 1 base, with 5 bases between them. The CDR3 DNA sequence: TGTGCCACCAGCAGAGATAGGGGCACAGATACGCAGTATTTT. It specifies CATSRDRGTDTQYF.

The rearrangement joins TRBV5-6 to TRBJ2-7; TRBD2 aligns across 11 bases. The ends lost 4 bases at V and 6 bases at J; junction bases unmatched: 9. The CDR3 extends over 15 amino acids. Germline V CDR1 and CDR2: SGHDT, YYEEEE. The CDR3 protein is CASSDRGLAGGEQYV. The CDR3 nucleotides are TGTGCCAGCAGCGACAGGGGCCTAGCGGGAGGCGAGCAGTACGTC.